This passage covers 10 T cell receptor beta chains from one sample sequenced in a study of shared clonotypes between healthy human individuals (dated by TCRdb to the early 2020s). Library preparation was by the immunoSEQ multiplex PCR assay. Held by TCRdb, this immuneACCESS table contains in-frame sequences only and omits some clones. Under half of the omission traces to an unresolved V gene where checked; the cause of the rest is unknown. The sample table records just over 2,000,000 clones; just under 95% of these occur just once. The ten top clones hold 0.9% to 1.4% of the sample. CD8 naive samples were obtained by positive selection for CCR7 among CD45RO-negative cells, yielding a CD45RA+CCR7+ population from which TemRA cells were excluded. The sample taken for sequencing was naive CD8+ T cells sorted from blood. The meaning of the sample's cell subset or site label: CD45RA+CCR7+. These receptor sequences come from a man between 18 and 29 years old in good health.

The V call is TRBV6-1, the J call TRBJ1-2, with TRBD1 matching 10 bases. CDR1 is MNHNS and CDR2 is SASEGT in the germline V gene. The J segment lost 4 bases and the V segment lost 7 bases, leaving 9 bases of the junction unmatched. The CDR3 has 15 residues. CDR3 bases: TGTGCCAGCAACGACAGGGGGCTTCTCGCCTATGGCTACACCTTC. Translation gives CASNDRGLLAYGYTF.

The CDR3 bases are TGCGCCAGCAGCCACGGACTAGTCTACGAGACCCAGTACTTC. It yields the protein CASSHGLVYETQYF. This sequence joins TRBV4-1 and TRBJ2-5; the match to TRBD2 covers 7 bases. Looked up from germline, CDR1 is MGHRA and CDR2 is YSYEKL. This CDR3 is built from 14 residues. With V trimmed by 3 bases and J by 5 bases, 6 bases remained unmatched.

The chain has TRBV10-3 and TRBJ2-1, with 8 bases that match TRBD2. The CDR3 consists of 13 residues. V was pared by 11 bases and J by 7 bases, with 10 bases of the junction left unmatched. Germline CDR1 is ENHRY and CDR2 is SYGVKD. The CDR3 here is CASIAGLGNEQFF. For the CDR3, the DNA is TGTGCCTCAATAGCGGGGCTGGGTAATGAGCAGTTCTTC.

The chain joins TRBV5-1 to TRBJ1-2; D possibly corresponds to TRBD1 (5 bases). The CDR3 covers 15 residues. Looked up from germline, CDR1 is SGHRS and CDR2 is YFSETQ. V dropped 3 bases and J dropped 0 bases, with 12 bases sitting between them. The chain's CDR3 is CASSWGEGPNYGYTF. For the CDR3, the DNA is TGCGCCAGCAGCTGGGGCGAAGGGCCTAACTATGGCTACACCTTC.

J is TRBJ1-4 and V is TRBV5-1; D is possibly TRBD1 (5 bases). V lost 0 bases, J lost 0 bases, and 12 bases lay in between. The CDR3 runs to 17 residues. Germline V gene data show CDR1 as SGHRS and CDR2 as YFSETQ. In DNA form, the CDR3 reads TGCGCCAGCAGCTTGGTGGTTGGAGGGGCAACTAATGAAAAACTGTTTTTT. Protein sequence: CASSLVVGGATNEKLFF. Combining the CDR3 with reference TRBV5-1 and TRBJ1-4 gives the whole variable domain KAGVTQTPRYLIKTRGQQVTLSCSPISGHRSVSWYQQTPGQGLQFLFEYFSETQRNKGNFPGRFSGRQFSNSRSEMNVSTLELGDSALYLCASSLVVGGATNEKLFFGSGTQLSVL.

The genes are TRBV2 and TRBJ2-2; D remains unclear. The V and J ends lost 8 bases and 0 bases respectively, with 10 bases between them. Germline values: CDR1 SNHLY, CDR2 FYNNEI. This CDR3 is 14 amino acids long. Here the CDR3 reads CASSNPSNTGELFF. In DNA form, the CDR3 reads TGTGCCAGCTCTAACCCCTCGAACACCGGGGAGCTGTTTTTT.

The V call is TRBV27, the J call TRBJ2-7; D is ambiguous. The germline V gene has CDR1 MNHEY and CDR2 SMNVEV (reference sequence). Trimming shortened V by 5 bases and J by 3 bases, and 14 bases separated the two germline ends. The CDR3 spans 14 residues. CDR3 bases: TGTGCCAGCAGTCCCGATACCAACAGCTACGAGCAGTACTTC. Amino acid sequence: CASSPDTNSYEQYF.

J is TRBJ1-2 and V is TRBV27; TRBD1 agrees at 9 bases. Germline V gives CDR1 MNHEY, CDR2 SMNVEV (reference sequence). CDR3 size: 16 residues. V was clipped by 2 bases and J by 2 bases; unmatched bases: 6. CDR3 region: CASSLRGTGRNYGYTF. CDR3 nucleotides: TGTGCCAGCAGTTTAAGGGGGACAGGGCGCAACTATGGCTACACCTTC.

This chain connects TRBV6-5 to TRBJ2-3, with D tentatively TRBD2 (6 bases). The V end lost 2 bases, the J end lost 3 bases, and 12 bases lay between the germline ends. Germline V gene sequence: CDR1 MNHEY, CDR2 SVGAGI. CDR3 length: 15 residues. CDR3 DNA sequence: TGTGCCAGCAGTTACGGGACGGGAGAAACAGATACGCAGTATTTT. Amino acid sequence: CASSYGTGETDTQYF.

As to this clone: This specimen includes other DNA sequences encoding the same CDR3. CDR3: CASSQGSNTGELFF. The CDR3 nucleotides are TGCGCCAGCAGCCAAGGCTCGAACACCGGGGAGCTGTTTTTT. The chain recombines TRBV4-3 with TRBJ2-2; D remains ambiguous. Trimming cost V 1 base and J 0 bases, with 3 bases left between them. The CDR3 loop spans 14 amino acids. Per germline, CDR1 LGHNA and CDR2 YSLEER.